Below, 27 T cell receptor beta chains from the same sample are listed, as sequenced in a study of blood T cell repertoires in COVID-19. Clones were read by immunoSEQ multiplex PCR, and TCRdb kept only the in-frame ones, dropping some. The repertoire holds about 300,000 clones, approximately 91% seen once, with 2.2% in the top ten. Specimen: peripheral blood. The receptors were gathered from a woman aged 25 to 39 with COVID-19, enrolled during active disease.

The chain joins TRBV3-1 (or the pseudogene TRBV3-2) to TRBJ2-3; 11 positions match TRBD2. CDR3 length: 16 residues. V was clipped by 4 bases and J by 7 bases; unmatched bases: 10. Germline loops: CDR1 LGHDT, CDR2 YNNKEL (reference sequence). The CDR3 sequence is CASSLQTSGNVNTQYF. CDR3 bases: TGTGCCAGCAGCCTACAGACTAGCGGGAATGTAAATACGCAGTATTTT.

This chain's CDR3 is CASSRPGTASYEQYF. For the CDR3, the DNA is TGTGCCAGCTCACGACCCGGGACAGCTTCCTACGAGCAGTACTTC. The chain employs TRBV18 and TRBJ2-7; 7 bases map to TRBD1. V trimming: 4 bases; J trimming: 1 base; junction bases outside the gene matches: 7. Germline CDR1 is KGHSH and CDR2 is LQKENI. The CDR3 contains 15 residues.

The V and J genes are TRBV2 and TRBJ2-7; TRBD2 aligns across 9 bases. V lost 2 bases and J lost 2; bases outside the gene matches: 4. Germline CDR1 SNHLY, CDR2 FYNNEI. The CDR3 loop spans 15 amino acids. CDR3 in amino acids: CASSEWREGTYEQYF. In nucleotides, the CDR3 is TGTGCCAGCAGTGAATGGCGGGAGGGGACCTACGAGCAGTACTTC.

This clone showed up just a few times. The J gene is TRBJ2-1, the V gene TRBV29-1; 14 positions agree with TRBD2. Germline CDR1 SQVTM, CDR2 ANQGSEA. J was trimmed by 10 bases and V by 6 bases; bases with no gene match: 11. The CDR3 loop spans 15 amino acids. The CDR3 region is CSVGGTSGSHWEQFF. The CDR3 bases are TGCAGCGTCGGAGGGACTAGCGGGAGTCATTGGGAGCAGTTCTTC.

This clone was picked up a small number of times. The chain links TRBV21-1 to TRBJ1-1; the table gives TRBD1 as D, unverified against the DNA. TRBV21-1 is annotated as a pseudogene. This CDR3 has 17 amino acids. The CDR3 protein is CASSKVGDRVLSTEAFF. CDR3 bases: TGTGCCAGCAGCAAAGTGGGTGACAGGGTTTTATCAACTGAAGCTTTCTTT.

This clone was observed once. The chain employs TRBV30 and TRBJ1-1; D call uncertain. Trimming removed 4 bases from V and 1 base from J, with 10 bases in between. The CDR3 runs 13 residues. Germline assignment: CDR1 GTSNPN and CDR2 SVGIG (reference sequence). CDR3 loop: CAWNFQENTEAFF. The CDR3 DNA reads TGTGCCTGGAATTTCCAGGAGAACACTGAAGCTTTCTTT.

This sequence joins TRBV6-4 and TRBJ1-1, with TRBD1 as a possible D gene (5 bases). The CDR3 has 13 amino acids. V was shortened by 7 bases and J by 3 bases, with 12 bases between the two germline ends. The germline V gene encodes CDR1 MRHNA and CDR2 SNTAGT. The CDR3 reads CASMNRIDTEAFF. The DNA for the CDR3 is TGTGCCAGCATGAACAGGATTGACACTGAAGCTTTCTTT.

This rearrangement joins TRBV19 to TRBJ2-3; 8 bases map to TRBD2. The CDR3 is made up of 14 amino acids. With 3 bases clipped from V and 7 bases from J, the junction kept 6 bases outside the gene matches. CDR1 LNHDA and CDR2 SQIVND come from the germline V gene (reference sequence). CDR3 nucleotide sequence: TGTGCCAGTAGTATGGTCGAGCGGGAGTATACGCAGTATTTT. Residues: CASSMVEREYTQYF.

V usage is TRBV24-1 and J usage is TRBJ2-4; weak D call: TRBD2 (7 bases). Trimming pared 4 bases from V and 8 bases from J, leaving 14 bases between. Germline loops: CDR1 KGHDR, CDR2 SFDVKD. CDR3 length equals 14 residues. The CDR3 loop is CATSDTGREDIQYF. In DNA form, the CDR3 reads TGTGCCACCAGTGACACAGGGAGGGAGGACATTCAGTACTTC.

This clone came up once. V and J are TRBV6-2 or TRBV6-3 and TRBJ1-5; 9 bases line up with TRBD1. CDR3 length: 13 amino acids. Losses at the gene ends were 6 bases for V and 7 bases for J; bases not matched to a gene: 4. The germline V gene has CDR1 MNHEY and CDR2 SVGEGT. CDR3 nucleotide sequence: TGTGCCAGCAGCGGGACAGGGTGGCAGCCCCAGCATTTT. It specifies CASSGTGWQPQHF.

The CDR3 DNA reads as TGTGCCAGCAGCGCCACTAGCGGGAGATACAATGAGCAGTTCTTC. It encodes CASSATSGRYNEQFF. The chain couples TRBV9 to TRBJ2-1, with 11 bases fitting TRBD2. CDR3 size: 15 residues. CDR1 is SGDLS and CDR2 is YYNGEE in the germline V gene. The ends lost 3 bases at V and 4 bases at J; junction bases unmatched: 3.

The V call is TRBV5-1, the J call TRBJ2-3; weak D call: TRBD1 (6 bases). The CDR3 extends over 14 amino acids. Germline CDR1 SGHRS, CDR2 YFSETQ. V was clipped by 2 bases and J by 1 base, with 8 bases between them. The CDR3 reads CASSFGQRTDTQYF. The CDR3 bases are TGCGCCAGCAGCTTTGGACAGCGCACAGATACGCAGTATTTT.

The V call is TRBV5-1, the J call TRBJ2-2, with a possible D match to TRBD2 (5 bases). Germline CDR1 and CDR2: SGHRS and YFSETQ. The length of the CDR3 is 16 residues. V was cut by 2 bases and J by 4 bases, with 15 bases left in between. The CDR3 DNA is TGCGCCAGCAGCTTCCGGCCTGGAGGCGGCACCGGGGAGCTGTTTTTT. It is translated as CASSFRPGGGTGELFF.

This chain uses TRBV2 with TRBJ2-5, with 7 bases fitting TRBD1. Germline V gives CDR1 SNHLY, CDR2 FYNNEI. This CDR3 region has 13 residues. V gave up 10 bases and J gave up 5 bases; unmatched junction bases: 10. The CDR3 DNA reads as TGTGCCACCATGGACAGGCTGAGGGAGACCCAGTACTTC. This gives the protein CATMDRLRETQYF. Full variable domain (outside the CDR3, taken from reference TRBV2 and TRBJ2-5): EPEVTQTPSHQVTQMGQEVILRCVPISNHLYFYWYRQILGQKVEFLVSFYNNEISEKSEIFDDQFSVERPDGSNFTLKIRSTKLEDSAMYFCATMDRLRETQYFGPGTRLLVL.

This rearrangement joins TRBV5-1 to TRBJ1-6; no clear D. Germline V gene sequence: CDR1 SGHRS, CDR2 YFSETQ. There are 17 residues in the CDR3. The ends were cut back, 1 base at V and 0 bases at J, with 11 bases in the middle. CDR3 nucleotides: TGCGCCAGCAGCTTGAGAACAGAGAGCTCCTATAATTCACCCCTCCACTTT. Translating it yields CASSLRTESSYNSPLHF.

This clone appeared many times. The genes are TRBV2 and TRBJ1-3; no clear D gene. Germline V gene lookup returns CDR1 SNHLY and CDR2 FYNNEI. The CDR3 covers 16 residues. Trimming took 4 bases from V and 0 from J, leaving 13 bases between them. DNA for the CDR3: TGTGCCAGCAGTGTCAGCAGAGCGGCCTCTGGAAACACCATATATTTT. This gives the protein CASSVSRAASGNTIYF.

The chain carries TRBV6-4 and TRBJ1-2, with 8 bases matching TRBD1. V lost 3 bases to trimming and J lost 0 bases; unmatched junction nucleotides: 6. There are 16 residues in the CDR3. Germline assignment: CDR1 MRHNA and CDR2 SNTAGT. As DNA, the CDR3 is TGTGCCAGCAGTGAACCCCCGGGACAGGCTAACTATGGCTACACCTTC. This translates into CASSEPPGQANYGYTF.

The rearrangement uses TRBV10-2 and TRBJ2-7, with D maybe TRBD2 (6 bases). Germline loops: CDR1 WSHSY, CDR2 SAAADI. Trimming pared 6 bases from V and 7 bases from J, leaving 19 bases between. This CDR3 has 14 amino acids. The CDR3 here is CASSRDSSSREQYF. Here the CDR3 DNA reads TGCGCCAGCAGCCGGGACTCATCTTCACGGGAGCAGTACTTC.

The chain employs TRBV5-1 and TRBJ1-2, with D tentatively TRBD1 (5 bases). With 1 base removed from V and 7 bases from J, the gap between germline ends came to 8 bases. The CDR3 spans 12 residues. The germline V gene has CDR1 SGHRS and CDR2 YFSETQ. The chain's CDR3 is CASSLTGTGYTF. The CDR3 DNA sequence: TGCGCCAGCAGCTTGACAGGTACTGGCTACACCTTC.

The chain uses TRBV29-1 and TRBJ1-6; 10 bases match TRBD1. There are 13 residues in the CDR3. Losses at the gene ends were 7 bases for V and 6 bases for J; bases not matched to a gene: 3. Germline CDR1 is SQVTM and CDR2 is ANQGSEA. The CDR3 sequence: CSAGQGGNSPLHF. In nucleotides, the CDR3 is TGCAGCGCCGGACAGGGGGGTAATTCACCCCTCCACTTT.

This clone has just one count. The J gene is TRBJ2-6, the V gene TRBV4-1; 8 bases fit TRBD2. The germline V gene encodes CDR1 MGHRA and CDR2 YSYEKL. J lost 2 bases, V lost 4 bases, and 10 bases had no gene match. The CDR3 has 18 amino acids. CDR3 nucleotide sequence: TGCGCCAGCAGCCCACGAGCGGGAGTAGGAACTGGGGCCAACGTCCTGACTTTC. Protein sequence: CASSPRAGVGTGANVLTF.

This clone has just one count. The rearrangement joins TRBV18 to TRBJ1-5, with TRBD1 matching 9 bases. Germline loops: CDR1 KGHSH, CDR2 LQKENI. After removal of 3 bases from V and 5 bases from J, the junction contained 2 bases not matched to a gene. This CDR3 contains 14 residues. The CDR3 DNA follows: TGTGCCAGCTCACCTGGGACAGGGCATCAGCCCCAGCATTTT. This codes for CASSPGTGHQPQHF.

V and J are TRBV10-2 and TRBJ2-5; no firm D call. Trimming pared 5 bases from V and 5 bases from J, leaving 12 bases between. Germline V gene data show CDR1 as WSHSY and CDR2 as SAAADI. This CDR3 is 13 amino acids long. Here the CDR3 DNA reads TGCGCCAGCAGTCTTCTTCTCCGGGAGACCCAGTACTTC. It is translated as CASSLLLRETQYF.

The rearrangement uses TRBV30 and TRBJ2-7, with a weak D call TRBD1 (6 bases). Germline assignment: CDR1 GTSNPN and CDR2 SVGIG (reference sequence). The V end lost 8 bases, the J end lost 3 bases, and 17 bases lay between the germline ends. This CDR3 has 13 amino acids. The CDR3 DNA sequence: TGTGCCGGGGATTTGCAGGGGCGCTACGAGCAGTACTTC. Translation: CAGDLQGRYEQYF.

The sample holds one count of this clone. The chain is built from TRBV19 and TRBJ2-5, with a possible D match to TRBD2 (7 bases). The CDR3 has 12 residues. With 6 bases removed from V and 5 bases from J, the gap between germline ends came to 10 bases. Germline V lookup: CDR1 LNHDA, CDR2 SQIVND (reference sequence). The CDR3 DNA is TGTGCCAGTAGCCGGGGGGCTGAGACCCAGTACTTC. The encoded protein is CASSRGAETQYF.

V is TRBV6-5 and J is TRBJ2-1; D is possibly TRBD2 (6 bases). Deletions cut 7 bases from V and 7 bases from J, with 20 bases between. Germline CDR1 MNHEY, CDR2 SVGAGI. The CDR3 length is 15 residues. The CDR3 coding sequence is TGTGCCAGCACCCTTAGACTAGGGCTTATTAATGAGCAGTTCTTC. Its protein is CASTLRLGLINEQFF.

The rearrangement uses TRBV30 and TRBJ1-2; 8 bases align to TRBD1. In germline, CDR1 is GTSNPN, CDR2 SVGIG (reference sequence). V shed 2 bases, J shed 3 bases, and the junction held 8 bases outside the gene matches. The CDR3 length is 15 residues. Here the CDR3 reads CAWSKDRASHYGYTF. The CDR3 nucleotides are TGTGCCTGGAGTAAGGACAGGGCTAGCCACTATGGCTACACCTTC.